This entry lists 27 T cell receptor beta chains sequenced from one sample in a study of regulatory T cells in long-lasting Graves disease. Combining iRepertoire HTBI primers with Arm-PCR of CDR3 regions, the authors built TCR beta libraries. MiXCR, applied by TCRdb to the multiplex PCR reads, yields one record per CDR3 protein. Counted here are around 250,000 distinct CDR3 sequences, around 20% occurring once; the ten biggest clones make up around 14%. Sample time point: newly diagnosed GD, antithyroid drugs for less than 3 months. The TCR library used RNA extracted from PBMCs. Sample: peripheral blood mononuclear cells (PBMCs), taken at new diagnosis, from a patient treated with antithyroid drugs. All receptors derive from a female donor with Graves disease.

This clonotype was recorded at least ten times. The chain joins TRBV5-1 to TRBJ2-3; D may be TRBD2 (5 bases). Trimming took 1 base from V and 5 from J, leaving 14 bases between them. Germline CDR1 and CDR2: SGHRS and YFSETQ. This CDR3 spans 15 amino acids. The CDR3 DNA reads TGCGCCAGCAGCTTGCGAGGGCGTAAGGAAGATACGCAGTATTTT. This encodes CASSLRGRKEDTQYF.

The CDR3 loop reads CASSSSRTSFTDTQYF. In nucleotides, the CDR3 is TGTGCCAGCAGTAGTTCCCGGACTAGCTTCACAGATACGCAGTATTTT. The chain links TRBV12-3 or TRBV12-4 to TRBJ2-3; 8 bases map to TRBD2. This CDR3 has 16 residues. J was trimmed by 2 bases and V by 5 bases; bases with no gene match: 9.

This clonotype was seen ten or more times. The V call is TRBV20-1, the J call TRBJ1-2, with TRBD1 matching 10 bases. Germline V gene lookup returns CDR1 DFQATT and CDR2 SNEGSKA (reference sequence). The V segment lost 5 bases and the J segment 7 bases; nucleotides outside the gene matches: 4. CDR3 length equals 12 residues. DNA of the CDR3: TGCAGTGCTCACGACAGGGGGCCTGGCTACACCTTC. It encodes CSAHDRGPGYTF.

This clonotype was recorded at least ten times. V and J are TRBV20-1 and TRBJ2-3; the D gene is possibly TRBD2 (6 bases). The germline V gene encodes CDR1 DFQATT and CDR2 SNEGSKA (reference sequence). The CDR3 is 14 residues long. Trimming cost V 3 bases and J 0 bases, with 10 bases left between them. CDR3 nucleotide sequence: TGCAGTGCTAGCCCCGGGACTAGCACAGATACGCAGTATTTT. It specifies CSASPGTSTDTQYF.

This clonotype was counted many times. The chain uses TRBV7-2 and TRBJ1-3; D uncertain. Germline values: CDR1 SGHTA, CDR2 FQGNSA. V lost 6 bases, J lost 0 bases, and 9 bases lay in between. This CDR3 region has 14 residues. The CDR3 protein is CASRTSSSGNTIYF. In DNA, the CDR3 is TGTGCCAGCAGAACCAGTTCCTCTGGAAACACCATATATTTT.

This clonotype was picked up a small number of times. Because the CDR3's place on the DNA is in doubt, the DNA is left out and the CDR3 is given as listed by TCRdb. This sequence joins TRBV25-1 and TRBJ1-2. Inclusive of both ends, the CDR3 amounts to 11 amino acids. In germline, CDR1 is MGHDK, CDR2 SYGVNS. The CDR3 reads CASSSSVAYTF.

This clonotype has at least ten counts. The V and J genes are TRBV10-1 and TRBJ1-5; 8 bases match TRBD1. CDR1 is WNHNN, CDR2 SYGVQD, per germline (reference sequence). V gave up 4 bases and J gave up 5 bases; unmatched junction bases: 10. The CDR3 consists of 16 residues. CDR3 residues: CASSVRRDRRDQPQHF. The CDR3 region has the DNA TGCGCCAGCAGTGTGCGCCGGGACAGGCGAGATCAGCCCCAGCATTTT.

This clonotype was seen at least ten times. The chain uses TRBV28 and TRBJ1-2, with 9 bases matching TRBD1. Germline CDR1 reads MDHEN; CDR2 reads SYDVKM. V was clipped by 10 bases and J by 3 bases; unmatched bases: 9. The CDR3 covers 14 residues. CDR3 amino acids: CATRTGGSDYGYTF. The CDR3 DNA reads as TGTGCCACCCGAACAGGGGGCAGTGACTATGGCTACACCTTC.

In its sample, this clonotype was seen many times. The genes are TRBV4-3 and TRBJ2-3, with D possibly matching TRBD2 (5 bases). The CDR3 consists of 17 residues. Trimming left V 1 base short and J 0 bases short, with 14 bases between. Germline assignment: CDR1 LGHNA and CDR2 YSLEER. CDR3 region: CASSQAGGGRSTDTQYF. Written as DNA, the CDR3 is TGCGCCAGCAGCCAAGCTGGCGGCGGGCGCAGCACAGATACGCAGTATTTT.

This clonotype was observed many times. J is TRBJ2-1 and V is TRBV7-3; 14 bases are shared with TRBD2. Germline-derived CDR1 and CDR2 are SGHTA and FQGTGA. J lost 6 bases, V lost 4 bases, and 2 bases had no gene match. The CDR3 spans 15 residues. In DNA, the CDR3 is TGTGCCAGCAGCTCGGGACTAGCGGGAGTCAATGAGCAGTTCTTC. Translating it yields CASSSGLAGVNEQFF.

This clonotype has ten or more counts. V and J are TRBV12-3 or TRBV12-4 and TRBJ2-3; 8 bases are shared with TRBD2. The CDR3 extends over 15 amino acids. V was clipped by 3 bases and J by 4 bases; unmatched bases: 6. CDR3 in DNA: TGTGCCAGCAGTTTCCTCCGACTAGCGCCAGATACGCAGTATTTT. Protein sequence: CASSFLRLAPDTQYF.

This clonotype was detected many times. V is TRBV7-2 and J is TRBJ2-1; D is unresolved. The CDR3 runs 11 residues. V was cut by 1 base and J by 12 bases, with 7 bases left in between. Looked up from germline, CDR1 is SGHTA and CDR2 is FQGNSA. This chain's CDR3 is CASSLEGPQFF. CDR3 nucleotide sequence: TGTGCCAGCAGCTTAGAGGGTCCGCAGTTCTTC.

The gene calls are TRBV27 and TRBJ2-1, with TRBD1 as a possible D gene (6 bases). The germline CDR1 and CDR2 sequences are MNHEY and SMNVEV (reference sequence). This CDR3 comprises 15 residues. Trimming pared 6 bases from V and 7 bases from J, leaving 19 bases between. CDR3 amino acids: CASRFQGTNVNEQFF. The DNA for the CDR3 is TGTGCCAGCAGGTTCCAGGGGACCAACGTGAATGAGCAGTTCTTC.

This clonotype has just a few counts. The V and J genes are TRBV7-6 and TRBJ2-4, with 7 bases lining up with TRBD1. Trimming at V came to 1 base and at J to 9 bases, leaving 6 bases not matched to a gene. Germline V gives CDR1 SGHVS, CDR2 FNYEAQ. The CDR3 runs 14 residues. The CDR3 bases are TGTGCCAGCAGCTTAGGACAGGGCGTTGCCATTCAGTACTTC. Protein sequence: CASSLGQGVAIQYF.

This clonotype showed up many times. The gene calls are TRBV20-1 and TRBJ2-5; possibly TRBD1 or TRBD2 for D (5 bases each). The CDR3 is 14 amino acids. V was trimmed by 0 bases and J by 4 bases, leaving 12 bases between them. Germline V lookup: CDR1 DFQATT, CDR2 SNEGSKA (reference sequence). CDR3 sequence (DNA): TGCAGTGCTAGAGATGTGGCAGGGAGAGAGACCCAGTACTTC. It codes for CSARDVAGRETQYF.

This clonotype has at least ten counts. The chain recombines TRBV12-3 or TRBV12-4 with TRBJ2-2; TRBD2 agrees at 8 bases. Trimming at V came to 5 bases and at J to 4 bases, leaving 6 bases not matched to a gene. The CDR3 contains 15 residues. CDR3 loop: CASSPGAGGTGELFF. The CDR3 DNA reads as TGTGCCAGCAGTCCCGGGGCGGGGGGCACCGGGGAGCTGTTTTTT.

The DNA of the CDR3 is TGCAGTGCCCAAGACAACGGGTACCCTTACAATGAGCAGTACTTC. Amino acid sequence: CSAQDNGYPYNEQYF. The chain couples TRBV20-1 to TRBJ2-7, with unresolved D. This CDR3 region has 15 residues. Trimming stripped 6 bases from V and 7 bases from J, with 25 bases between. Germline V gives CDR1 DFQATT, CDR2 SNEGSKA (reference sequence).

The chain uses TRBV28 and TRBJ2-1; 8 nucleotides agree with TRBD1. The trim removed 4 bases at V and 3 bases at J, leaving 5 bases unmatched. This CDR3 comprises 15 residues. CDR1 and CDR2 (germline): MDHEN, SYDVKM. DNA for the CDR3: TGTGCCAGCAGTTCGGGACAGGCCCGCTACAATGAGCAGTTCTTC. The encoded protein is CASSSGQARYNEQFF. Based on the CDR3 plus reference TRBV28 and TRBJ2-1, the full variable domain is DVKVTQSSRYLVKRTGEKVFLECVQDMDHENMFWYRQDPGLGLRLIYFSYDVKMKEKGDIPEGYSVSREKKERFSLILESASTNQTSMYLCASSSGQARYNEQFFGPGTRLTVL.

With regard to this clonotype: This could be a read error, since a much larger clone is one nucleotide away. V is TRBV11-3 and J is TRBJ2-5; D is undetermined. V lost 3 bases to trimming and J lost 11 bases, with 19 bases between them. The germline V gene has CDR1 SGHNT and CDR2 YENEEA. The CDR3 runs to 14 residues. The CDR3 protein is CASSFQTASNEQYF. The CDR3 DNA reads TGTGCCAGCAGCTTCCAGACTGCCTCCAATGAGCAGTACTTC.

This chain connects TRBV20-1 to TRBJ2-2; D gene ambiguous. Germline assignment: CDR1 DFQATT and CDR2 SNEGSKA (reference sequence). V gave up 5 bases and J gave up 4 bases, with 5 bases separating them. The CDR3 covers 11 residues. The CDR3, as DNA: TGCAGTGCTTGGAGCACCGGGGAGCTGTTTTTT. Its translation is CSAWSTGELFF.

The CDR3 loop is CASSKTRTSGSRGNIQYF. CDR3 nucleotides: TGCGCCAGCAGTAAAACTAGGACTAGCGGGAGTCGGGGAAACATTCAGTACTTC. The chain carries TRBV10-2 and TRBJ2-4; TRBD2 matches 13 bases. The CDR3 runs to 18 residues. The germline CDR1 and CDR2 sequences are WSHSY and SAAADI. The trim removed 5 bases at V and 6 bases at J, leaving 13 bases unmatched.

The chain couples TRBV25-1 to TRBJ2-5, with 7 bases that match TRBD1. The CDR3 loop spans 13 amino acids. The V gene end was trimmed by 4 bases and the J gene end by 4 bases; junction bases not matched to a gene: 3. In germline, CDR1 is MGHDK, CDR2 SYGVNS. CDR3 DNA sequence: TGTGCCAGCAGTGGGAGGACAGGAGAGACCCAGTACTTC. Protein product: CASSGRTGETQYF.

The chain uses TRBV7-3 and TRBJ2-5; 8 nucleotides align to TRBD2. The J segment lost 4 bases and the V segment lost 0 bases, leaving 4 bases of the junction unmatched. CDR1 is SGHTA and CDR2 is FQGTGA in the germline V gene. The CDR3 loop spans 15 amino acids. This CDR3 reads CASSLTSGSSETQYF. The CDR3 coding sequence is TGTGCCAGCAGCTTAACCAGCGGGAGTTCAGAGACCCAGTACTTC.

A few counts support this clonotype. This may stem from a read error, because a much larger clone lies one nucleotide away. The chain links TRBV20-1 to TRBJ2-7; tentative D call: TRBD1 (7 bases). The CDR3 consists of 14 residues. The ends were cut back, 5 bases at V and 7 bases at J, with 21 bases in the middle. The germline V gene has CDR1 DFQATT and CDR2 SNEGSKA (reference sequence). The chain's CDR3 is CSARLDRRDGEQYF. CDR3 sequence (DNA): TGCAGTGCTCGATTGGACAGGAGGGATGGGGAGCAGTACTTC.

The sample holds many counts of this clonotype. J is TRBJ1-5 and V is TRBV24-1, with 8 bases matching TRBD1. V trimming: 4 bases; J trimming: 7 bases; junction bases outside the gene matches: 5. In germline, CDR1 is KGHDR, CDR2 SFDVKD. The CDR3 has 14 amino acids. The CDR3 is CATSEDRANQPQHF. The DNA of the CDR3 is TGTGCCACCAGTGAGGACAGGGCAAACCAGCCCCAGCATTTT.

At least ten counts were recorded for this clonotype. This rearrangement joins TRBV20-1 to TRBJ1-4, with 9 bases lining up with TRBD1. The J segment lost 8 bases and the V segment lost 2 bases, leaving 6 bases of the junction unmatched. Germline V gene lookup returns CDR1 DFQATT and CDR2 SNEGSKA (reference sequence). This CDR3 is built from 14 residues. CDR3 nucleotides: TGCAGTGCTAGAACCCCGGGGACAGGGGAAAAACTGTTTTTT. Encoded protein: CSARTPGTGEKLFF.

This clonotype occurred many times. This rearrangement joins TRBV5-1 to TRBJ1-2; no definite D call. Germline values: CDR1 SGHRS, CDR2 YFSETQ. The V and J ends lost 4 bases and 4 bases respectively, with 14 bases between them. CDR3 length equals 14 residues. CDR3 sequence: CASSLNGESYGYTF. In DNA form, the CDR3 reads TGCGCCAGCAGCCTAAACGGGGAATCCTATGGCTACACCTTC.